This is a list of T cell receptor beta chains from one sample in a study of blood T cell repertoires in COVID-19. Clones were sequenced by immunoSEQ multiplex PCR, and TCRdb holds only the in-frame ones, with some missing. The sample lists under 300,000 clones, about 85% occurring once. The sample taken for sequencing was PBMCs or T cells enriched from blood (not recorded which). Receptors originate from a woman aged 25 to 45 with acute COVID-19. The CDR3 runs from the conserved cysteine through the conserved F or W. The D gene is left open where the match is weak. Expanded clones get a size class; other rows say once, few or many, or leave the size out.

size | J | length | D | V | CDR3 | DNA
NA | TRBJ2-2 | 16 | TRBD1 | TRBV19 | CASSIKQGARTGELFF | TGTGCCAGTAGTATAAAACAGGGGGCGCGGACCGGGGAGCTGTTTTTT
NA | TRBJ1-5 | 17 | NA | TRBV7-2 | CASSLEAVGNSNQPQHF | TGTGCCAGCAGCTTAGAAGCGGTAGGGAATAGCAATCAGCCCCAGCATTTT
NA | TRBJ1-2 | 17 | NA | TRBV28 | CASSSAQETGPLYGYTF | TGTGCCAGCAGTTCCGCGCAGGAGACAGGTCCCCTCTATGGCTACACCTTC
NA | TRBJ1-2 | 15 | NA | TRBV7-2 | CASSLVGGSSYGYTF | TGTGCCAGCAGCTTAGTTGGAGGTTCCAGCTATGGCTACACCTTC
NA | TRBJ2-3 | 15 | NA | TRBV15 | CATSRAQGFPDTQYF | TGTGCCACCAGCAGAGCCCAGGGATTCCCAGATACGCAGTATTTT
NA | TRBJ2-7 | 14 | NA | TRBV19 | CASSISPLTYEQYF | TGTGCCAGTAGTATTTCCCCTCTTACCTACGAGCAGTACTTC
NA | TRBJ1-1 | 14 | NA | TRBV5-1 | CASSLELLNTEAFF | TGCGCCAGCAGCTTGGAGCTATTGAACACTGAAGCTTTCTTT
NA | TRBJ2-1 | 15 | TRBD2 | TRBV7-9 | CASSGFRLADNEQFF | TGTGCCAGCAGCGGTTTTCGGCTAGCGGACAATGAGCAGTTCTTC
NA | TRBJ1-2 | 14 | NA | TRBV4-1 | CASSPTRANYGYTF | TGCGCCAGCAGCCCCACTCGGGCTAACTATGGCTACACCTTC
NA | TRBJ1-6 | 18 | NA | TRBV18 | CASSTILRTDVYNSPLHF | TGTGCCAGCTCAACGATTCTTCGGACTGACGTCTATAATTCACCCCTCCACTTT
NA | TRBJ1-5 | 14 | NA | TRBV6-5 | CASRQGRGSEPQHF | TGTGCCAGCAGACAGGGAAGAGGCTCGGAGCCCCAGCATTTT
NA | TRBJ2-7 | 16 | TRBD1 | TRBV9 | CASSVGIRDRDGEQYF | TGTGCCAGCAGCGTAGGGATACGGGACAGGGATGGCGAGCAGTACTTC
NA | TRBJ1-2 | 18 | TRBD1 | TRBV28 | CASSSLILPGTDNYGYTF | TGTGCCAGCAGCAGTTTAATCCTCCCCGGGACAGACAACTATGGCTACACCTTC
NA | TRBJ2-7 | 13 | TRBD2 | TRBV7-9 | CASSLRTSYEQYF | TGTGCCAGCAGCCTCAGGACTAGTTACGAGCAGTACTTC
NA | TRBJ2-2 | 15 | TRBD1 | TRBV28 | CASSTGQGNTGELFF | TGTGCCAGCAGTACTGGACAGGGGAACACCGGGGAGCTGTTTTTT
NA | TRBJ1-2 | 13 | NA | TRBV11-2 | CASSLGQAFGYTF | TGTGCCAGCAGCTTAGGACAGGCATTTGGCTACACCTTC
NA | TRBJ2-3 | 14 | NA | TRBV6-5 | CASSYPTGTDTQYF | TGTGCCAGCAGTTACCCAACTGGCACAGATACGCAGTATTTT
NA | TRBJ2-5 | 15 | NA | TRBV5-1 | CTSSLSVGGKETQYF | TGCACCAGCAGCTTGTCGGTGGGGGGAAAAGAGACCCAGTACTTC
NA | TRBJ2-3 | 15 | NA | TRBV5-5 | CASSLTAASTDTQYF | TGTGCCAGCAGCTTGACAGCAGCCTCCACAGATACGCAGTATTTT
NA | TRBJ2-5 | 13 | NA | TRBV18 | CASSATGGETQYF | TGTGCCAGCTCAGCGACAGGCGGGGAGACCCAGTACTTC
once | TRBJ2-1 | 11 | NA | TRBV7-8 | CASSPEGEQFF | TGTGCCAGCAGCCCCGAGGGAGAGCAGTTCTTC
NA | TRBJ2-3 | 13 | NA | TRBV29-1 | CSVDWQYTDTQYF | TGCAGCGTTGACTGGCAGTACACAGATACGCAGTATTTT
NA | TRBJ1-5 | 13 | NA | TRBV10-3 | CAISGEVKQPQHF | TGTGCCATCAGTGGGGAGGTGAAACAGCCCCAGCATTTT
NA | TRBJ1-1 | 12 | TRBD1 | TRBV27 | CASSVSGGEAFF | TGTGCCAGCAGTGTATCAGGGGGTGAAGCTTTCTTT
NA | TRBJ1-5 | 15 | TRBD1 | TRBV30 | CAWSNGQGGNQPQHF | TGTGCCTGGTCGAATGGACAGGGGGGCAATCAGCCCCAGCATTTT
NA | TRBJ1-4 | 17 | TRBD1 | TRBV28 | CASSYPLGTGGNEKLFF | TGTGCCAGCAGTTACCCCTTAGGGACAGGAGGGAATGAAAAACTGTTTTTT
NA | TRBJ2-7 | 12 | NA | TRBV12-3/TRBV12-4 | CASSLNIYEQYF | TGTGCCAGCAGTTTAAATATCTACGAGCAGTACTTC
NA | TRBJ2-1 | 14 | TRBD1 | TRBV25-1 | CASSNTDRLNEQFF | TGTGCCAGCAGTAACACGGACAGGTTGAATGAGCAGTTCTTC
few | TRBJ2-2 | 13 | NA | TRBV2 | CATEDIHTGELFF | TGTGCCACCGAGGACATTCACACCGGGGAGCTGTTTTTT
NA | TRBJ2-5 | 18 | TRBD1 | TRBV10-3 | CAISESLGTGQGQETQYF | TGTGCCATCAGTGAGTCGTTAGGGACAGGGCAGGGTCAAGAGACCCAGTACTTC
NA | TRBJ1-5 | 14 | NA | TRBV5-1 | CASSLGQERQPQHF | TGCGCCAGCAGCTTGGGGCAGGAACGTCAGCCCCAGCATTTT
once | TRBJ1-5 | 14 | NA | TRBV6-6 | CASSYFPGGQPQHF | TGTGCCAGCAGTTACTTTCCGGGAGGACAGCCCCAGCATTTT
NA | TRBJ2-1 | 15 | NA | TRBV18 | CASSPPSGAGNEQFF | TGTGCCAGCTCACCACCTTCAGGAGCGGGCAATGAGCAGTTCTTC
NA | TRBJ1-2 | 16 | TRBD1 | TRBV12-5 | CASGLKTGTATYGYTF | TGTGCTAGTGGTTTGAAAACCGGGACAGCTACCTATGGCTACACCTTC
NA | TRBJ2-1 | 16 | TRBD2 | TRBV2 | CASSDGAGRPGGEQFF | TGTGCCAGCAGTGATGGGGCCGGACGCCCGGGGGGTGAGCAGTTCTTC
few | TRBJ1-5 | 13 | NA | TRBV7-2 | CASAPAENQPQHF | TGTGCCAGCGCCCCAGCGGAGAATCAGCCCCAGCATTTT
NA | TRBJ1-5 | 16 | TRBD1 | TRBV4-3 | CASSQDTGDSNQPQHF | TGCGCCAGCAGCCAAGATACAGGGGATAGCAATCAGCCCCAGCATTTT
NA | TRBJ2-2 | 19 | NA | TRBV12-2 | CASRLAIGGLAGEGGELFF | TGTGCAAGTCGCTTAGCGATAGGGGGGCTAGCGGGAGAAGGCGGGGAGCTGTTTTTT
NA | TRBJ2-5 | 13 | TRBD2 | TRBV5-1 | CASRTGTTETQYF | TGCGCCAGCAGAACCGGGACTACCGAGACCCAGTACTTC
NA | TRBJ1-5 | 15 | NA | TRBV3-1/TRBV3-2 | CASSQTSMGNQPQHF | TGTGCCAGCAGCCAAACGTCTATGGGCAATCAGCCCCAGCATTTT
NA | TRBJ2-1 | 15 | NA | TRBV20-1 | CSASPLLVVFSEQFF | TGCAGTGCTAGTCCCCTACTAGTTGTGTTTAGCGAGCAGTTCTTC
NA | TRBJ2-7 | 17 | NA | TRBV7-8 | CASSLGVTENFPYEQYF | TGTGCCAGCAGCTTAGGCGTGACTGAAAATTTCCCCTACGAGCAGTACTTC
NA | TRBJ2-3 | 17 | TRBD1 | TRBV4-3 | CASSQGLRTGGTNTQYF | TGCGCCAGCAGCCAAGGGTTGCGGACAGGGGGTACGAATACGCAGTATTTT
NA | TRBJ1-3 | 14 | NA | TRBV28 | CASSPPGSGNTIYF | TGTGCCAGCAGTCCACCAGGCTCCGGAAACACCATATATTTT
NA | TRBJ2-7 | 16 | TRBD2 | TRBV13 | CASSLGVAGGPYEQYF | TGTGCCAGCAGCTTAGGGGTGGCGGGAGGACCCTACGAGCAGTACTTC
NA | TRBJ1-2 | 13 | NA | TRBV28 | CASSSHRADGYTF | TGTGCCAGCAGTTCGCACAGGGCTGATGGCTACACCTTC
once | TRBJ2-7 | 17 | TRBD2 | TRBV9 | CASSPGLAGGSSYEQYF | TGTGCCAGCAGCCCGGGACTAGCGGGGGGCAGCTCCTACGAGCAGTACTTC
NA | TRBJ1-2 | 14 | NA | TRBV4-3 | CASSQGRQDYGYTF | TGCGCCAGCAGCCAAGGGCGACAGGACTATGGCTACACCTTC
NA | TRBJ1-4 | 19 | TRBD1 | TRBV7-8 | CASSLRGPDDFPTNEKLFF | TGTGCCAGCAGCTTAAGGGGGCCTGACGATTTCCCAACTAATGAAAAACTGTTTTTT
NA | TRBJ2-3 | 14 | TRBD1 | TRBV19 | CASWQGQGQDTQYF | TGTGCCAGCTGGCAGGGACAGGGGCAAGATACGCAGTATTTT
NA | TRBJ2-7 | 15 | NA | TRBV21-1 | CASSFFPPGQGEQYF | TGTGCCAGCAGCTTTTTCCCACCGGGACAAGGCGAGCAGTACTTC
NA | TRBJ1-3 | 15 | NA | TRBV4-2 | CASSQAPVSGNTIYF | TGTGCCAGCAGCCAAGCGCCGGTCTCTGGAAACACCATATATTTT
NA | TRBJ1-2 | 15 | TRBD1 | TRBV7-2 | CASSKEGTGGSGYTF | TGTGCCAGCAGTAAAGAGGGGACAGGGGGCAGTGGCTACACCTTC
few | TRBJ1-2 | 15 | NA | TRBV9 | CASSPLTRQIYGYTF | TGTGCCAGCAGCCCCCTTACGCGACAGATCTATGGCTACACCTTC
NA | TRBJ1-2 | 14 | TRBD1 | TRBV20-1 | CSASLGQGANGYTF | TGCAGTGCTAGTCTCGGGCAGGGGGCAAATGGCTACACCTTC
NA | TRBJ2-7 | 18 | TRBD1 | TRBV7-6 | CASSLELRQGPNGYEQYF | TGTGCCAGCAGCTTAGAACTCCGACAGGGGCCAAATGGGTACGAGCAGTACTTC